This T cell receptor (beta chain) was captured by sequencing in a study of CD8 T cells in Susac syndrome (dated by TCRdb to about 2019). About the study as a whole: Among the sequenced Susac syndrome patients, 5 or 6 had clinically active disease and about eight were in clinical remission. Whether CD8+ T cell activation and differentiation in Susac syndrome was antigen driven was tested using repertoire sequencing. At the time of blood withdrawal, Susac syndrome patients were either therapy-naive, taking corticosteroids (with some also receiving IVIg), or on IVIg alone. Broad study findings and their caveats: The study acknowledged that relatively few individuals were included in the TCR sequencing and HLA analysis. In the CD4+ T cell repertoire of Susac syndrome patients, clonal expansion was not detected.

Counted from cysteine to phenylalanine, this CDR3 has 14 amino acids. Only CDR3 DNA is held: 42 bases, read in frame from base 1. The germline V gene encodes CDR1 MDHEN and CDR2 SYDVKM. The germline V end is reduced by 2 bases and the J end by 2 bases; junction bases left unmatched: 2. Worth noting for this clonotype: The clone's antigen remains unknown. No clone much larger than this one lies a single base away; base qualities are absent.

RNA was extracted using the RNeasy kit, and roughly 0.5 to 1 microgram was reverse transcribed with random hexamers. TCR beta CDR3 regions were amplified with the immunoSEQ multiplex PCR assay covering 54 Vbeta and 13 Jbeta segments. PCR amplification bias was corrected by using a synthetic template baseline for primer optimization and computational correction. Processing in the source paper ran as follows. Reads were annotated to V, D and J genes per IMGT and analyzed with immunoSEQ Analyzer, keeping only productive sequences. Clonality was computed as one minus Shannon entropy normalized by log2 of the number of productive unique sequences. Public and private clones were assessed among the 100 most prevalent clones of each patient and control. Susac-specific clones were defined as absent from healthy and MS cohorts, around 980 published viral clones and other ImmuneACCESS disease sequences. In-frame beta chains were kept once TCRdb had trimmed the public reads at Q25 with fastp and called clones with MiXCR. Here each entry gathers all rows of one CDR3 protein and keeps the most common genes and DNA. The V and J calls and clone size are TCRdb's, not the authors'. Across this sample there are 95,000 to 150,000 distinct CDR3 sequences, with roughly 95% seen only once. The ten largest make up less than 0.15% of the sample.

High-throughput TCR beta sequencing profiled peripheral blood CD8+ and CD4+ T cells from healthy donors, Susac syndrome patients and multiple sclerosis patients. The Susac syndrome patients fulfilled recently defined diagnostic criteria for either definite or probable disease. Bulk CD8+ and CD4+ T cells were purified by magnetic negative isolation, whereas CD8+ TEMRA cells were enriched by FACS. Blood was drawn into EDTA tubes, processed within 24 hours, and PBMCs were isolated by density gradient centrifugation. PBMCs intended for TCR sequencing were cryopreserved in liquid nitrogen and thawed later in a water bath at 37 degrees C. The sorted or isolated CD4+, CD8+ and CD8+ TEMRA cells had a purity of 90% or higher.

The TCR originated in a human donor with Susac syndrome. This chain is built from TRBV28 and TRBJ2-7; 8 bases in the middle match TRBD2. The specimen was CD4+ T cells from PBMCs. The base sequence is TGTGCCAGCAGTTTACCAGCGGGGGCCTACGAGCAGTACTTC. Its translation is CASSLPAGAYEQYF.